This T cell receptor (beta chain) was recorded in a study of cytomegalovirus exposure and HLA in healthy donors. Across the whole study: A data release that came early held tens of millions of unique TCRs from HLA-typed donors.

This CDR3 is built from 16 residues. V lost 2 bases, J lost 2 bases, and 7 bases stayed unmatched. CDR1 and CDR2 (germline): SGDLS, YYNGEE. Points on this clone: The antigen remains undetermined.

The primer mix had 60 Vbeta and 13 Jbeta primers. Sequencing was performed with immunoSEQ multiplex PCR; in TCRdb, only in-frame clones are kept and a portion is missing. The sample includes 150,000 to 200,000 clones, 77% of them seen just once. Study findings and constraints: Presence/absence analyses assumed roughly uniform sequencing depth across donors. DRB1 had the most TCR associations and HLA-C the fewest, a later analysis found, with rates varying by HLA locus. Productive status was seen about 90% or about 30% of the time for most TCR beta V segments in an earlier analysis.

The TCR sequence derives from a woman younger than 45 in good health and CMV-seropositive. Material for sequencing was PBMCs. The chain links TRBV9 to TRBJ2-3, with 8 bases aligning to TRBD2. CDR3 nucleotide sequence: TGTGCCAGCAGCGTCGTAGCGGGATTCTTCACAGATACGCAGTATTTT. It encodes CASSVVAGFFTDTQYF.